This TCR beta chain stems from a study of Ad26.COV2.S vaccination and SARS-CoV-2 variants. Study findings and constraints: Comparability of non-spike TCR breadth was observed across vaccine and placebo recipients.

V lost 5 bases to trimming and J lost 7 bases, with 9 bases between them. CDR3 length: 12 residues. Per germline, CDR1 MNHEY and CDR2 SMNVEV (reference sequence). Clones were read by immunoSEQ multiplex PCR, and TCRdb kept only the in-frame ones, dropping some. The top ten clones hold about 3.9% of a sample with around 350,000 clones, 92% of them seen once. Comment on this clone: Antigen unknown.

V gene TRBV27 combines with J gene TRBJ2-4, with D possibly TRBD1 on 6 matching bases. This clonotype was obtained from a human donor who had recovered from COVID-19. Sample: peripheral blood, taken after recovery from COVID-19. The chain's CDR3 is CASSLRGNIQYF. CDR3 sequence (DNA): TGTGCCAGCAGTCTGAGGGGGAACATTCAGTACTTC.